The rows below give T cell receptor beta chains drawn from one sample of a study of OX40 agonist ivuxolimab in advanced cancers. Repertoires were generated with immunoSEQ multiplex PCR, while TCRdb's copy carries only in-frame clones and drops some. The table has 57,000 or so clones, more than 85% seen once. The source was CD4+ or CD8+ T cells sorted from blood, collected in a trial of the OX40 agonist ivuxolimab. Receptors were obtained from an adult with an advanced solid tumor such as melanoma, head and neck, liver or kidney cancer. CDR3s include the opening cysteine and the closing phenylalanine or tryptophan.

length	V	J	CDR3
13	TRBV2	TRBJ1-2	CASRADHNYGYTF
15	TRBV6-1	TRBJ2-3	CASSKTATSTDTQYF
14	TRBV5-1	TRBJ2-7	CASSRRDRPYEQYF
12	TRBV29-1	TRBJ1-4	CSARGANEKLFF
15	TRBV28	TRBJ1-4	CASSYGRRSNEKLFF
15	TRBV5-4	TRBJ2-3	CASSLDQRSADTQYF
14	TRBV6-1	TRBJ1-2	CASGTETVNYGYTF
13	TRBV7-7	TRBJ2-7	CASSLGGGYEQYF
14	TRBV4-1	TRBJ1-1	CASSQISRRTEAFF
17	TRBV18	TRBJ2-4	CASSPQRTGRAKNIQYF
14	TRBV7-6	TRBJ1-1	CASSPRVLNTEAFF
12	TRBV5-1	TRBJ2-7	CASGGQGYEQYF
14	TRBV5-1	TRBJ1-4	CASSRGTEGEKLFF
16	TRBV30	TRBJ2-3	CAWSSARDRFTDTQYF
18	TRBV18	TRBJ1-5	CASSPIQGGRSSNQPQHF
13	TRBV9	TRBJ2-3	CASNKQGTDTQYF
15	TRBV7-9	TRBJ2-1	CASSLRTGVVNEQFF
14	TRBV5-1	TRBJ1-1	CASSLLGEGTEAFF
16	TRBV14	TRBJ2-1	CASSQQSGDLGNEQFF
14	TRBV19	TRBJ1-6	CASSLFEGNSPLHF
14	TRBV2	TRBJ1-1	CASSEVGGSTEAFF
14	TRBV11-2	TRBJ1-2	CASSGGGGTYGYTF
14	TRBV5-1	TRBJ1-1	CASSEGQIGAEAFF
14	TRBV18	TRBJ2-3	CASSLTSAADTQYF
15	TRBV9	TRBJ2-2	CASSVGGLGTGELFF
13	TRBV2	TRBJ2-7	CASRSDRAAEQYF
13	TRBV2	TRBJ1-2	CASSEGRGYGYTF